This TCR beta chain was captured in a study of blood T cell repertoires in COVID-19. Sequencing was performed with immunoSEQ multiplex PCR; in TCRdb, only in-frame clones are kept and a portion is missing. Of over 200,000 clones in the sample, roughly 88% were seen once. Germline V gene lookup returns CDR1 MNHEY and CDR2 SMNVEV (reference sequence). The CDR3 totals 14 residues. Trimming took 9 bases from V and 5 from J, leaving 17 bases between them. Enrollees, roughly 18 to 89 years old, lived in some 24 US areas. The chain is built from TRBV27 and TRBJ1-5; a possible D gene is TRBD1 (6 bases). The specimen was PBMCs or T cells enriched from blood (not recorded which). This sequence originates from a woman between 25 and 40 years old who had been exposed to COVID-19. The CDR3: CASRPWGGYQPQHF. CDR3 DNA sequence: TGTGCCAGTCGCCCGTGGGGGGGCTATCAGCCCCAGCATTTT.